This TCR beta chain derives from a study of CD8 T cells in Susac syndrome. Study-level background: When their blood was taken, the Susac syndrome patients had either not yet had any therapy, were taking corticosteroids, or were taking intravenous immunoglobulin alone.

Study-level findings and limits: The authors found no clonal expansion in Susac syndrome CD4+ T cell repertoires.

Germline values: CDR1 KGHDR, CDR2 SFDVKD. CDR3 length equals 16 residues. V dropped 4 bases and J dropped 3 bases, with 15 bases sitting between them. Random hexamers were used to reverse transcribe the RNA input (roughly 0.5 to 1 ug). One entry per CDR3 protein results from TCRdb running MiXCR on the immunoSEQ multiplex PCR reads. The table has hundreds of thousands of distinct CDR3 sequences, about 95% seen once; the top ten hold about 0.094%. On this clonotype itself: The antigen remains undetermined.

The clonotype originates from a human donor with Susac syndrome. This chain joins TRBV24-1 and TRBJ2-1; no clear D gene. The sample taken for sequencing was CD4+ T cells from PBMCs. The CDR3 spells CATSDGQNAFYNEQFF. The CDR3 nucleotides are TGTGCCACCAGTGACGGGCAGAACGCCTTCTACAATGAGCAGTTCTTC.